Described below is a single T cell receptor beta chain sequence and its context. The antigen is unknown. The data are from a study of T cells in localized non-small cell lung cancer. Findings and caveats of the study: A single tumor region was sequenced, leaving heterogeneity possible. In uninvolved adjacent lung, T cell clonality reached its highest value, exceeding tumor.

Assay used: immunoSEQ multiplex PCR; TCRdb lists only in-frame clones, some missing. This table has tens of thousands of clones, roughly 88% appearing once. There are 13 residues in the CDR3. Per the germline V gene, CDR1 is SGHRS and CDR2 is YFSETQ. The V gene lost 1 base and the J gene lost 1 base, with 5 bases spanning the gap. The clonotype comes from a male donor aged 60 or over with stage II lung adenocarcinoma. Sequences were derived from peripheral blood mononuclear cells, sampled before any cancer treatment. This chain connects TRBV5-1 to TRBJ2-5; D is ambiguous. The CDR3 nucleotides read TGCGCCAGCAGCTTGACAGTCCAAGAGACCCAGTACTTC. It translates to CASSLTVQETQYF.